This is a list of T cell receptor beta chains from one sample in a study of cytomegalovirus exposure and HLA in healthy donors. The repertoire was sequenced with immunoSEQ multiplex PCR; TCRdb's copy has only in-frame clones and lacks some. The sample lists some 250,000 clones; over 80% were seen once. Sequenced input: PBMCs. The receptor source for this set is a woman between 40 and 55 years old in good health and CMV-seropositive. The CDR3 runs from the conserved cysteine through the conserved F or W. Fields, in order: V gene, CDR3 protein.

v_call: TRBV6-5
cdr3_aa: CASSIAAYADTQYF

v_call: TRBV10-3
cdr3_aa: CAISESVGSGTQYF

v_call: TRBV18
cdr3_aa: CASSPEAGGSPLHF

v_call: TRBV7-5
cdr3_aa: CVRSLTSIQGIYEQYF

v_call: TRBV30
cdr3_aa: CAWRRGTGGTEAFF

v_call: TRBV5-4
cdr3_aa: CASSTGQSTDTQYF

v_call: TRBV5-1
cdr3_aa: CASSGRDRNTEAFF

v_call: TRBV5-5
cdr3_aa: CASSLAAGASGNTIYF

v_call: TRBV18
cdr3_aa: CASSSRQGASYEQYF

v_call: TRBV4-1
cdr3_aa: CASSHTGQGTYEQYF

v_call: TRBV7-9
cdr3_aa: CASSSSGTGTGELFF

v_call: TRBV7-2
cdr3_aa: CASSFSSGASLEQYF

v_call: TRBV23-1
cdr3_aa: CASNRDGRIAQPQHF

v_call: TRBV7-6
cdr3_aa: CASSLAATSGNTIYF

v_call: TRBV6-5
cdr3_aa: CASSYFNSGGARGYTF

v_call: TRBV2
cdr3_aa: CASTPGGETQYF

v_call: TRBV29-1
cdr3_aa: CSVAMGGNQPQHF

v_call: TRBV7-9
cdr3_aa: CSSSLARTSGPGELFF

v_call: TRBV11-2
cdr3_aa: CASSLKGLAGVDEQYF

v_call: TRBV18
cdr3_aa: CASSHRDRGWNTGELFF

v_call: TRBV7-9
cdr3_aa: CASSIVGDQPQHF

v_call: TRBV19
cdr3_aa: CAREEGQPQHF

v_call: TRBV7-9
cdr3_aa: CASSDGTDTQYF

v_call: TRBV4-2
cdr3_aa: CASSQGSWDIATKLFF

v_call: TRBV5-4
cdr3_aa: CASSLAGGVETQYF

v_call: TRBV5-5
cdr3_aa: CASSSLTGGYNEQFF

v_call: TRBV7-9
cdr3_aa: CASSLDTSGNTIYF

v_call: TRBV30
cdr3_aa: CAFFSGASGGRVYNEQFF

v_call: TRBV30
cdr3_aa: CAWSVNGIDTQYF

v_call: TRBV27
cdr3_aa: CASSHGSEAFF

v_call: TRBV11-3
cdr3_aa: CASSTGQGGNEQFF

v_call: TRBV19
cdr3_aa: CASSSTGYWANYGYTF

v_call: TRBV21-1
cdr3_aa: CASSRSPGPRREKLFF

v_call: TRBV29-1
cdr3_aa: CSQGGQGREQFF

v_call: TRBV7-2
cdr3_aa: CASKPPGLAATDTQYF

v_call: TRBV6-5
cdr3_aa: CASRIGQGFTGELFF

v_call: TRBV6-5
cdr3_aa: CASSFGTGWNEKLFF

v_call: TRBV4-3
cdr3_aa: CASSQDSGRWYNEQFF

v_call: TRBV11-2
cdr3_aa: CASSLGVTSGRSSYEQYF

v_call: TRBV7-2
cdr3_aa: CASSAPMGTSGRAGDEQFF

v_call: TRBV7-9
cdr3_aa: CASSLNNRGYEQYF

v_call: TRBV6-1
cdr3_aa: CVTIWAETQYF

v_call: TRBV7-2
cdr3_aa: CASSLVVGGSTDTQYF

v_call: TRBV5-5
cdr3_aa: CASNLGGPPRNIQYF